The rows below give T cell receptor beta chains drawn from one sample of a study of CD8+ T cells in alopecia areata. Generated by immunoSEQ multiplex PCR, the TCRdb table keeps only in-frame clones and is missing some. There are around 100,000 clones in the sample; 50% to 60% occur only once, and approximately 16% lies in the top ten. This sample comprised CD8+ T cells sorted from blood, obtained at approximately week 56, from a patient treated with tofacitinib. The receptors stem from a human donor with alopecia areata. CDR3s include the opening cysteine and the closing phenylalanine or tryptophan. D genes are given only for firm matches. The size entry is marked missing in some rows and otherwise reads once, few, many or a size class.

- TRBJ2-4 TRBV13 - CASSFTGSQRGNIQYF TGTGCCAGCAGCTTTACAGGGTCCCAACGGGGAAACATTCAGTACTTC
few TRBJ1-5 TRBV29-1 - CSVGSGGDQPQHF TGCAGCGTTGGGTCTGGGGGTGATCAGCCCCAGCATTTT
- TRBJ1-1 TRBV13 TRBD1 CASSGGQVNTEAFF TGTGCCAGCAGCGGAGGACAGGTGAACACTGAAGCTTTCTTT
- TRBJ1-5 TRBV9 - CASSPRRGNQPQHF TGTGCCAGCAGCCCCCGTAGGGGGAATCAGCCCCAGCATTTT
- TRBJ2-1 TRBV12-5 - CASGPYNEQFF TGTGCTAGTGGTCCCTACAATGAGCAGTTCTTC
once TRBJ2-3 TRBV30 TRBD1 CAWSRTGPDTQYF TGTGCCTGGAGTAGGACAGGGCCAGATACGCAGTATTTT
- TRBJ2-1 TRBV27 - CASSQTASYNEQFF TGTGCCAGCAGCCAGACGGCCTCCTACAATGAGCAGTTCTTC
few TRBJ2-1 TRBV29-1 TRBD2 CSVEMGLEGREQFF TGCAGCGTTGAAATGGGACTAGAGGGCCGTGAGCAGTTCTTC
- TRBJ2-7 TRBV5-1 - CASSLAGEMQYF TGCGCCAGCAGCTTGGCCGGGGAAATGCAGTACTTC
few TRBJ2-1 TRBV6-5 - CASSYGVGRVGEPCVF TGTGCCAGCAGTTACGGAGTGGGCAGGGTTGGGGAACCATGCGTCTTC
- TRBJ2-7 TRBV6-1 - CASSEADGGVEEQYF TGTGCCAGCAGTGAGGCGGACGGTGGCGTTGAGGAGCAGTACTTC
once TRBJ1-2 TRBV5-1 TRBD1 CASSLEQGALGYTF TGCGCCAGCAGCTTAGAACAGGGGGCGCTTGGCTACACCTTC
- TRBJ2-7 TRBV5-1 TRBD1 CASSLGTGASYEQYF TGCGCCAGCAGCTTGGGGACAGGGGCCTCCTACGAGCAGTACTTC
few TRBJ1-2 TRBV6-1 - CASCSRPPSNYGYTF TGTGCCAGTTGCTCCCGGCCACCTTCTAACTATGGCTACACCTTC
once TRBJ2-2 TRBV27 - CASSLKPFGELFF TGTGCCAGCAGTTTAAAGCCATTCGGGGAGCTGTTTTTT
few TRBJ1-5 TRBV19 - CASNHQPQHF TGTGCCAGTAACCATCAGCCCCAGCATTTT
- TRBJ1-5 TRBV2 - CASSDWVHSNQPQHF TGTGCCAGCAGTGATTGGGTTCACAGCAATCAGCCCCAGCATTTT
- TRBJ2-7 TRBV30 - CAWSVVGVSYEQYF TGTGCCTGGAGTGTAGTTGGCGTCTCCTACGAGCAGTACTTC
once TRBJ1-6 TRBV27 TRBD1 CASSLTGGFVDSPLHF TGTGCCAGCAGTTTGACAGGGGGCTTCGTGGATTCACCCCTCCACTTT
few TRBJ1-1 TRBV6-1 TRBD1 CASKGQGPMNTEAFF TGTGCCAGCAAAGGACAGGGCCCTATGAACACTGAAGCTTTCTTT
- TRBJ2-1 TRBV14 - CASSLGGNEQFF TGTGCCAGCAGTTTGGGGGGCAATGAGCAGTTCTTC
- TRBJ1-1 TRBV30 - CAWRRIEAFF TGTGCCTGGAGACGGATAGAAGCTTTCTTT
- TRBJ1-5 TRBV4-1 - CASSQYDGGNQPQHF TGCGCCAGCAGCCAGTACGACGGAGGGAATCAGCCCCAGCATTTT
few TRBJ1-1 TRBV30 - CAWGKNRPTEAFF TGTGCCTGGGGGAAAAACAGACCCACTGAAGCTTTCTTT
- TRBJ2-7 TRBV2 - CASIVGQASYEQYF TGTGCCAGCATTGTGGGGCAAGCTTCCTACGAGCAGTACTTC
- TRBJ2-2 TRBV7-3 - CASSFTTNTGELFF TGTGCCAGCAGCTTTACCACGAACACCGGGGAGCTGTTTTTT
- TRBJ2-1 TRBV29-1 TRBD1 CSGRQGTKYNEQFF TGCAGCGGGCGACAGGGGACAAAGTACAATGAGCAGTTCTTC
few TRBJ2-1 TRBV13 - CASSPGGRNEQFF TGTGCCAGCAGCCCCGGGGGCCGAAATGAGCAGTTCTTC
- TRBJ1-2 TRBV5-6 TRBD1 CASSLDGRRYDRVYGYTF TGTGCCAGCAGCTTGGACGGCCGGCGATATGACAGGGTCTATGGCTACACCTTC
- TRBJ1-2 TRBV28 - CASSLLGTRAYGYTF TGTGCCAGCAGTTTATTGGGGACCAGGGCCTATGGCTACACCTTC
- TRBJ1-2 TRBV7-4 - CASSLPPGTGSNYGYTF TGTGCCAGCAGCTTACCCCCGGGTACGGGAAGCAACTATGGCTACACCTTC
- TRBJ2-6 TRBV11-2 - CASSLDLRLSGANVLTF TGTGCCAGCAGCTTAGATCTAAGGCTTTCTGGGGCCAACGTCCTGACTTTC
- TRBJ2-5 TRBV2 TRBD1 CASRRTGGDETQYF TGTGCCAGCAGGAGAACAGGGGGCGACGAGACCCAGTACTTC
- TRBJ1-1 TRBV7-9 - CASRATGVNTEAFF TGTGCCAGCAGGGCGACAGGTGTGAACACTGAAGCTTTCTTT
- TRBJ1-1 TRBV2 - CASSLDHRDDTEAFF TGTGCCAGCAGTTTAGATCACAGGGATGACACTGAAGCTTTCTTT
- TRBJ1-5 TRBV2 - CASEVNGQRNQPQHF TGTGCCAGCGAAGTAAACGGGCAGCGGAATCAGCCCCAGCATTTT
- TRBJ2-5 TRBV5-1 - CASSLGASQETQYF TGCGCCAGCAGCTTGGGGGCCAGTCAAGAGACCCAGTACTTC
- TRBJ1-3 TRBV10-3 - CAIRIFTGRGSGNTIYF TGTGCCATCAGGATCTTTACGGGGCGAGGCTCTGGAAACACCATATATTTT
- TRBJ1-1 TRBV5-4 - CASSLNTEAFF TGTGCCAGCAGCCTCAACACTGAAGCTTTCTTT
- TRBJ1-1 TRBV11-3 - CASSCCLGGYLNTEAFF TGTGCCAGCAGCTGTTGTTTAGGGGGATACCTGAACACTGAAGCTTTCTTT
- TRBJ1-2 TRBV6-6 - CASSPGHRYGYTF TGTGCCAGCAGTCCGGGACACCGCTATGGCTACACCTTC
few TRBJ2-7 TRBV10-3 TRBD1 CAISESTSTGNYEQYF TGTGCCATCAGTGAGTCGACTTCGACAGGGAACTACGAGCAGTACTTC
once TRBJ1-2 TRBV11-3 TRBD1 CASSPGQMTSNYGYTF TGTGCCAGCAGTCCGGGACAGATGACTTCTAACTATGGCTACACCTTC
few TRBJ2-1 TRBV29-1 - CSAGGEQFF TGCAGCGCTGGAGGTGAGCAGTTCTTC
few TRBJ2-7 TRBV19 TRBD1 CASTLTGTGANEQYF TGTGCCAGCACCTTGACCGGGACAGGGGCTAACGAGCAGTACTTC
- TRBJ2-7 TRBV13 - CASREQGAYEQYF TGTGCCAGTCGGGAACAGGGTGCCTACGAGCAGTACTTC
- TRBJ1-2 TRBV29-1 - CSAYGTPTNYGYTF TGCAGCGCATACGGGACACCGACTAACTATGGCTACACCTTC
- TRBJ2-3 TRBV27 - CAIGAYTDTQYF TGTGCCATCGGGGCGTACACAGATACGCAGTATTTT
- TRBJ2-2 TRBV29-1 TRBD2 CSVLSGGGELFF TGCAGCGTTCTGAGCGGGGGCGGGGAGCTGTTTTTT
- TRBJ2-5 TRBV4-2 - CASSQDLGYQETQYF TGTGCCAGCAGCCAAGACCTTGGGTACCAAGAGACCCAGTACTTC